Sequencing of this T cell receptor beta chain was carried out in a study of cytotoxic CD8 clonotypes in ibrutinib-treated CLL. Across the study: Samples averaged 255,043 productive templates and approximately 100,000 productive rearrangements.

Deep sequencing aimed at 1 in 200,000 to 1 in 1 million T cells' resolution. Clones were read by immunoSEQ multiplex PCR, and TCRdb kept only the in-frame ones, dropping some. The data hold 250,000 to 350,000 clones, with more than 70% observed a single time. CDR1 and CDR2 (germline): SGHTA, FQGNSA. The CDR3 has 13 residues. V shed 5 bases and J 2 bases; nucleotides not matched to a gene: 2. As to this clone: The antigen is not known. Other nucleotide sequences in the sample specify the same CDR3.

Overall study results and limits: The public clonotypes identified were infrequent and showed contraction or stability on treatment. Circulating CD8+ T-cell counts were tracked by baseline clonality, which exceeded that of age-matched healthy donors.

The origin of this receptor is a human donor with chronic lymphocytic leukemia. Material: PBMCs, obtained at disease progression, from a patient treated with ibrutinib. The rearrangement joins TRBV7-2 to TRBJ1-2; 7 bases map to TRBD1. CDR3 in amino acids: CASSRDSNYGYTF. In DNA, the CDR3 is TGTGCCAGCAGCCGGGACAGCAACTATGGCTACACCTTC.